Shown below are 3 T cell receptor beta chains from a single sample sequenced in a study of T cells in localized non-small cell lung cancer. Assay: immunoSEQ multiplex PCR; the TCRdb copy retains only in-frame clones and omits some. The sample records around 4,400 clones, 30% to 40% being singletons. This specimen consisted of lung tumor tissue, obtained before any cancer treatment. These receptor sequences come from a man aged 40-75 years with stage II squamous cell lung carcinoma.

Only a few counts were recorded for this clone. The chain employs TRBV9 and TRBJ2-5, with TRBD1 matching 8 bases. Germline V gene lookup returns CDR1 SGDLS and CDR2 YYNGEE. The CDR3 runs to 15 residues. V shed 4 bases and J 1 base; nucleotides not matched to a gene: 6. CDR3 sequence (DNA): TGTGCCAGCAGCACCCGAGGACAGGGCCAAGAGACCCAGTACTTC. It codes for CASSTRGQGQETQYF.

This chain joins TRBV19 and TRBJ1-5; D is unresolved. This CDR3 has 13 residues. The V gene lost 2 bases and the J gene lost 11 bases, with 13 bases spanning the gap. Germline assignment: CDR1 LNHDA and CDR2 SQIVND (reference sequence). The CDR3 region is CASSIPGTMAQHF. CDR3 nucleotide sequence: TGTGCCAGTAGTATACCTGGAACCATGGCCCAGCATTTT.

The V call is TRBV19, the J call TRBJ1-2; no clear D. The V gene lost 5 bases and the J gene lost 2 bases, with 12 bases spanning the gap. The CDR3 length is 14 residues. From germline, CDR1 is LNHDA and CDR2 SQIVND (reference sequence). Here the CDR3 reads CASSSTGGNYGYTF. Written as DNA, the CDR3 is TGTGCCAGTAGTTCCACCGGCGGGAACTATGGCTACACCTTC. The variable domain in full, with the rest retrieved from reference TRBV19 and TRBJ1-2, is DGGITQSPKYLFRKEGQNVTLSCEQNLNHDAMYWYRQDPGQGLRLIYYSQIVNDFQKGDIAEGYSVSREKKESFPLTVTSAQKNPTAFYLCASSSTGGNYGYTFGSGTRLTVV.